This entry is about one T cell receptor (beta chain). Antigen specificity is unknown. V shed 5 bases, J shed 1 base, and the junction held 10 bases outside the gene matches. This CDR3 spans 16 amino acids. The V gene's germline CDR1 is SGHTA and CDR2 FQGTGA. The data derive from a study of T-cell memory formation after mild COVID-19. Study information: Largely, the TCR clusters proved donor specific. Whole-study findings and limits: In pre-infection memory, a portion of responding clones appeared, which suggested that cross-reactive memory joined. A second wave of clones peaked on day 37, and their SARS-CoV-2 specificity went unconfirmed.

The TCR alpha and TCR beta cDNA libraries, bearing sample barcodes and UMIs, were generated by 5'RACE using constant-segment primers. One entry per CDR3 protein results from TCRdb running MiXCR on the 5' RACE reads. The sample contains more than 85,000 distinct CDR3 sequences, 11% of which appear only once. Sequences were obtained from PBMCs or a T cell subset sorted from them (not recorded which). The rearrangement links TRBV7-3 to TRBJ1-1, with TRBD1 identical over 7 bases. The clonotype originates from a young man who had mild COVID-19 (a few samples of this study predate the infection). Cell type and time point are not known. The CDR3 is CASSIDRAEGNTEAFF. The DNA of the CDR3 is TGTGCCAGCAGCATCGACAGGGCAGAAGGGAACACTGAAGCTTTCTTT.